This record covers a single T cell receptor beta chain. The sample comes from a study of CD8 T cells in Susac syndrome. When the RNA was reverse transcribed, random hexamers were used with an input of about 0.5 to 1 ug. TCRdb called the immunoSEQ multiplex PCR reads again in MiXCR, with one record for every CDR3 protein. The sample includes 200,000 to 250,000 distinct CDR3 sequences, roughly 90% of them seen just once. This CDR3 contains 14 residues. The germline V gene has CDR1 SGHRS and CDR2 YFSETQ. With 4 bases removed from V and 0 bases from J, the gap between germline ends came to 9 bases. Sequencing of TCR beta, carried out with a high-throughput approach, was applied to CD8+ and CD4+ T cells from the blood.

The source material was CD8+ T cells from PBMCs. This receptor was taken from a human donor with multiple sclerosis. The rearrangement joins TRBV5-1 to TRBJ2-3; D is unresolved. CDR3 DNA: TGCGCCAGCAGCAACCGGGCCAGCACAGATACGCAGTATTTT. It is translated as CASSNRASTDTQYF.